This TCR beta chain is from a study of blood T cell repertoires in COVID-19. As for the study in general: Samples representing acute and convalescent COVID-19 were sourced from the United States, Italy and Spain.

The Seattle patients, enrolled during active infection, were followed longitudinally. Trimming pared 3 bases from V and 2 bases from J, leaving 8 bases between. CDR1 SGDLS and CDR2 YYNGEE come from the germline V gene. The CDR3 is 13 amino acids. Some clones are missing from TCRdb's copy, which holds only in-frame ones; the method was immunoSEQ multiplex PCR. This repertoire shows more than 350,000 clones, more than 75% found once; its top ten account for around 9.3%. This receptor was taken from a woman in her twenties or thirties with COVID-19, enrolled during active disease. The specimen sequenced was peripheral blood. V is TRBV9 and J is TRBJ2-5; the D gene is possibly TRBD2 (7 bases). The CDR3 region has the DNA TGTGCCAGCAGCGAGGGGGGGCAAGAGACCCAGTACTTC. Translated, it gives CASSEGGQETQYF.